A single sample gave rise to the 12 T cell receptor beta chains below, sequenced in a study of CD8+ T cells in alopecia areata. As the sequencing template, cDNA was produced by extracting RNA and reverse transcribing it. TCRdb's table, derived via immunoSEQ multiplex PCR, lists solely in-frame clones and lacks some. The table includes roughly 250,000 clones, roughly 69% detected once. This specimen was CD4+ T cells sorted from blood, taken at week 0. The receptors here all came from a human donor with alopecia areata.

The CDR3 DNA reads as TGCAGCGTTCAGTCAGGGGCAAGGATGAACACTGAAGCTTTCTTT. This gives the protein CSVQSGARMNTEAFF. This rearrangement joins TRBV29-1 to TRBJ1-1, with D maybe TRBD1 (6 bases). With 5 bases removed from V and 0 bases from J, the gap between germline ends came to 16 bases. This CDR3 spans 15 amino acids. CDR1 SQVTM and CDR2 ANQGSEA come from the germline V gene.

This chain connects TRBV5-1 to TRBJ2-2, with D hard to call. There are 15 residues in the CDR3. V lost 1 base to trimming and J lost 3 bases, with 10 bases between them. CDR1 is SGHRS and CDR2 is YFSETQ in the germline V gene. Here the CDR3 reads CASSLSLSDTGELFF. The CDR3 region has the DNA TGCGCCAGCAGCTTGTCTTTATCCGACACCGGGGAGCTGTTTTTT.

This chain links TRBV6-5 with TRBJ1-6; a weak D match, TRBD1 (5 bases). Deletions cut 4 bases from V and 8 bases from J, with 12 bases between. The CDR3 has 14 amino acids. Germline lookup yields CDR1 MNHEY and CDR2 SVGAGI. This CDR3 reads CASSLRGRDSPLHF. The CDR3 DNA reads TGTGCCAGCAGTTTACGGGGGAGGGATTCACCCCTCCACTTT.

The genes are TRBV29-1 and TRBJ2-3; TRBD1 aligns across 8 bases. V shed 5 bases, J shed 6 bases, and the junction held 7 bases outside the gene matches. CDR1 is SQVTM and CDR2 is ANQGSEA in the germline V gene. This CDR3 is built from 13 residues. The DNA of the CDR3 is TGCAGCGTTTCCAGGGGGCCAGGGGATACGCAGTATTTT. Amino acid sequence: CSVSRGPGDTQYF.

This clone was recorded only once. The genes are TRBV30 and TRBJ1-6; 10 bases are a match to TRBD1. After removal of 1 base from V and 13 bases from J, the junction contained 7 bases not matched to a gene. The CDR3 runs to 14 residues. CDR1 GTSNPN and CDR2 SVGIG come from the germline V gene (reference sequence). CDR3 residues: CAWSARTGGRPLHF. In DNA form, the CDR3 reads TGTGCCTGGAGTGCACGGACAGGGGGTCGTCCCCTCCACTTT.

This clone was counted a few times. The V gene is TRBV2, the J gene TRBJ1-1, with D perhaps matching TRBD1 (5 bases). The CDR3 length is 13 residues. Trimming cost V 4 bases and J 5 bases, with 11 bases left between them. Germline V CDR1 and CDR2: SNHLY, FYNNEI. The CDR3 coding sequence is TGTGCCAGCAGTGGCAGGGATAGTACTGAAGCTTTCTTT. It translates to CASSGRDSTEAFF. Drawing the rest from reference TRBV2 and TRBJ1-1, the complete variable domain is EPEVTQTPSHQVTQMGQEVILRCVPISNHLYFYWYRQILGQKVEFLVSFYNNEISEKSEIFDDQFSVERPDGSNFTLKIRSTKLEDSAMYFCASSGRDSTEAFFGQGTRLTVV.

The V gene is TRBV11-2, the J gene TRBJ2-5; 8 bases are shared with TRBD1. Germline CDR1 is SGHAT and CDR2 is FQNNGV. V trimming: 5 bases; J trimming: 9 bases; junction bases outside the gene matches: 11. The CDR3 runs to 14 residues. The CDR3 nucleotides are TGTGCCAGCAGCCAGGACAGGGCTGGGGGGTCCCAGTACTTC. Its protein is CASSQDRAGGSQYF.

This clone was seen a few times. The V call is TRBV7-3, the J call TRBJ2-7, with D tentatively TRBD1 or TRBD2 (5 bases each). Germline V gives CDR1 SGHTA, CDR2 FQGTGA. The V gene lost 1 base and the J gene lost 6 bases, with 13 bases spanning the gap. The CDR3 sequence is 14 residues long. The CDR3 region is CASSLSGPGSEQYF. CDR3 sequence (DNA): TGTGCCAGCAGCTTAAGTGGCCCAGGGAGCGAGCAGTACTTC.

The V gene is TRBV9, the J gene TRBJ2-1; TRBD2 is a possible D gene (6 bases). This CDR3 has 15 residues. Per germline, CDR1 SGDLS and CDR2 YYNGEE. Trimming stripped 4 bases from V and 10 bases from J, with 21 bases between. The CDR3 DNA follows: TGTGCCAGCAGCCCAACGCCTCAACTAGCAGGCGAGCAGTTCTTC. Protein product: CASSPTPQLAGEQFF.

Comments on this clone: A junction end diverges from the germline sequence, so it may reflect a read error. The V and J genes are TRBV7-7 and TRBJ1-6; no firm D call. This CDR3 is 13 amino acids long. From germline, CDR1 is SSHAT and CDR2 FNYEAQ (reference sequence). The CDR3 spells CASSFREDSPLHF. The CDR3 nucleotides are TGTGCTAGCAGTTTTCGGGAGGATTCACCCCTCCACTTT.

CDR3 DNA: TGCGCCAGCAGCCTGGGGACAGGGCCCTATGGCTACACCTTC. Its protein is CASSLGTGPYGYTF. This chain connects TRBV5-1 to TRBJ1-2; 9 bases line up with TRBD1. The CDR3 is 14 residues long. Trimming cost V 4 bases and J 4 bases; bases outside gene matches: 5. Germline CDR1 reads SGHRS; CDR2 reads YFSETQ.

The V call is TRBV15, the J call TRBJ2-7; D not certain. V was pared by 0 bases and J by 2 bases, with 14 bases between. The CDR3 runs to 16 residues. CDR1 and CDR2 from the germline V gene are LNHNV and YYDKDF (reference sequence). The CDR3 DNA reads as TGTGCCACCAGCAGAGATGATGGGGTTTCTGCCTACGAGCAGTACTTC. Its translation is CATSRDDGVSAYEQYF.